This TCR beta chain was documented in a study of cytomegalovirus exposure and HLA in healthy donors. Broader study findings: Researchers had no immune exposure information except CMV serostatus available. Researchers counted 164 TCR beta chains as cytomegalovirus-associated.

In this sample, this clone turned up a few times. Its antigen is as yet unknown. Trimming removed 5 bases from V and 5 bases from J, with 15 bases in between. CDR1 is SGHTA and CDR2 is FQGNSA in the germline V gene. The CDR3 is made up of 14 amino acids. The PCR had 60 Vbeta and 13 Jbeta primers. Repertoires were generated with immunoSEQ multiplex PCR, while TCRdb's copy carries only in-frame clones and drops some. Among 50,000 or so clones listed, approximately 52% were seen once. The sequencing sample was made of PBMCs. The clonotype originates from a human donor in good health. The rearrangement uses TRBV7-2 and TRBJ1-1; TRBD1 is a possible D gene (5 bases). The CDR3 is CASSVGLQRTEAFF. The CDR3 coding sequence is TGTGCCAGCAGCGTGGGACTGCAGAGGACTGAAGCTTTCTTT.